Below are 2 T cell receptor beta chains sequenced from a single sample in a study of blood T cell repertoires in COVID-19. The assay was immunoSEQ multiplex PCR, and TCRdb's table has in-frame clones only and misses some. This table has a few hundred thousand clones, approximately 89% appearing once. Sequencing input: peripheral blood. These receptors were obtained from a woman in her 50s with COVID-19, enrolled during active disease.

The V call is TRBV4-1, the J call TRBJ1-2; D remains unclear. V was cut by 6 bases and J by 0 bases, with 2 bases left in between. CDR1 is MGHRA and CDR2 is YSYEKL in the germline V gene. CDR3 size: 11 residues. Here the CDR3 DNA reads TGCGCCAGCAGTACTAACTATGGCTACACCTTC. Protein: CASSTNYGYTF.

The chain is built from TRBV29-1 and TRBJ2-3, with D possibly TRBD1 on 6 matching bases. V lost 2 bases and J 3 bases, leaving 15 bases between the germline ends. Germline CDR1 SQVTM, CDR2 ANQGSEA. The CDR3 extends over 15 amino acids. The CDR3 protein is CSVEPDGGATDTQYF. CDR3 nucleotide sequence: TGCAGCGTTGAACCTGATGGGGGCGCGACAGATACGCAGTATTTT.